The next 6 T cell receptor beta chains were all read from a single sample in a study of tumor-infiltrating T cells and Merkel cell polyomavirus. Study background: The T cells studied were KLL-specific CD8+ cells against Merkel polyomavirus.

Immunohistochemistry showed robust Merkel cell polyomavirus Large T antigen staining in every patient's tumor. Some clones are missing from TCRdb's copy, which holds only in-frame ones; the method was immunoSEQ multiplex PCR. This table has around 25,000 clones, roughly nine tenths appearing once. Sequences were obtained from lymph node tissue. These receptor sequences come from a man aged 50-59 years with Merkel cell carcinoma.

The CDR3 bases are TGTGCCAGCAGTTCCCAGATCCGGGGCACTGAAGCTTTCTTT. It encodes CASSSQIRGTEAFF. This rearrangement joins TRBV27 to TRBJ1-1; D gene ambiguous. CDR1 and CDR2 from the germline V gene are MNHEY and SMNVEV (reference sequence). Trimming took off 4 bases at V and 4 bases at J, with 13 bases between the two ends. The CDR3 length is 14 residues.

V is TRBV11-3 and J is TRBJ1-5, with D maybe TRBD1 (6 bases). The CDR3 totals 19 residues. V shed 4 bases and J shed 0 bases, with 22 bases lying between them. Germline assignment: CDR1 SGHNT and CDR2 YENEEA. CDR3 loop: CASSSPPYKQGYSNQPQHF. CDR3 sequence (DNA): TGTGCCAGCAGCTCCCCCCCTTACAAACAGGGCTATAGCAATCAGCCCCAGCATTTT.

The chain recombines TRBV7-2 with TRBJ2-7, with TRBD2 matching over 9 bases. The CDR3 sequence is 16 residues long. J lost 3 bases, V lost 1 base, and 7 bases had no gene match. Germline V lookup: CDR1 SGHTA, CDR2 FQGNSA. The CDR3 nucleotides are TGTGCCAGCAGCTTAGTCGGTAGCGGGGGTTACTACGAGCAGTACTTC. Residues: CASSLVGSGGYYEQYF. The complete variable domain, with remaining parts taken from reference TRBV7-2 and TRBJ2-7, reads GAGVSQSPSNKVTEKGKDVELRCDPISGHTALYWYRQSLGQGLEFLIYFQGNSAPDKSGLPSDRFSAERTGGSVSTLTIQRTQQEDSAVYLCASSLVGSGGYYEQYFGPGTRLTVT.

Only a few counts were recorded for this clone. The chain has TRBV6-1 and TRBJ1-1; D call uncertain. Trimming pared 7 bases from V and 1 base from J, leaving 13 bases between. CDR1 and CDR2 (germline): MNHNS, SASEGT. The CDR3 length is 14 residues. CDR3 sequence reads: CASTLDGGNTEAFF. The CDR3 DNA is TGTGCCAGCACTCTTGACGGAGGGAACACTGAAGCTTTCTTT.

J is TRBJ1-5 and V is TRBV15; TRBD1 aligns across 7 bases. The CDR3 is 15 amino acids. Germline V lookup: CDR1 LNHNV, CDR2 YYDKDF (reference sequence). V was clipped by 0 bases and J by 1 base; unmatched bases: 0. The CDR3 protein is CATSREQGSNQPQHF. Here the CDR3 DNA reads TGTGCCACCAGCAGAGAACAGGGGAGCAATCAGCCCCAGCATTTT.

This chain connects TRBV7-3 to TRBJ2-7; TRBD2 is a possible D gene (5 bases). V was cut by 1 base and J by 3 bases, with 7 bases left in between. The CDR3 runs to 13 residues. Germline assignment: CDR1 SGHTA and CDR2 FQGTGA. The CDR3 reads CASSLNAGYEQYF. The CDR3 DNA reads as TGTGCCAGCAGCTTAAATGCGGGCTACGAGCAGTACTTC.